The 22 T cell receptor beta chains below all came from one sample that was sequenced in a study of blood T cell repertoires in COVID-19. Sequenced by immunoSEQ multiplex PCR; TCRdb stores in-frame clones only, minus some. The profile shows hundreds of thousands of clones, approximately 92% of them singletons. The sequencing input was PBMCs or T cells enriched from blood (not recorded which). Every receptor here comes from a man between 18 and 35 years old who had recovered from COVID-19.

This chain joins TRBV5-1 and TRBJ2-7; 9 nucleotides line up with TRBD1. Germline values: CDR1 SGHRS, CDR2 YFSETQ. This CDR3 comprises 15 residues. V was clipped by 3 bases and J by 11 bases; unmatched bases: 15. The chain's CDR3 is CASSYTAGQGPKEYF. The CDR3, as DNA: TGCGCCAGCAGCTACACCGCGGGACAGGGCCCTAAGGAGTACTTC. The full variable domain, rest sourced from reference TRBV5-1 and TRBJ2-7, is KAGVTQTPRYLIKTRGQQVTLSCSPISGHRSVSWYQQTPGQGLQFLFEYFSETQRNKGNFPGRFSGRQFSNSRSEMNVSTLELGDSALYLCASSYTAGQGPKEYFGPGTRLTVT.

This clone was observed a few times. This sequence joins TRBV7-6 and TRBJ2-2; D is possibly TRBD1 (6 bases). The CDR3 has 16 amino acids. From germline, CDR1 is SGHVS and CDR2 FNYEAQ. V was trimmed by 3 bases and J by 0 bases, leaving 11 bases between them. The CDR3 loop is CASSFRGHANTGELFF. In DNA, the CDR3 is TGTGCCAGCAGCTTTCGGGGACACGCGAACACCGGGGAGCTGTTTTTT.

The rearrangement uses TRBV9 and TRBJ1-1; 10 bases map to TRBD1. After removal of 4 bases from V and 4 bases from J, the junction contained 4 bases not matched to a gene. The V gene's germline CDR1 is SGDLS and CDR2 YYNGEE. This CDR3 has 14 amino acids. CDR3 region: CASSTRTGGTEAFF. The CDR3 DNA sequence: TGTGCCAGCAGCACACGGACAGGGGGCACTGAAGCTTTCTTT.

The J gene is TRBJ2-7, the V gene TRBV6-1, with 7 bases matching TRBD2. The germline V gene has CDR1 MNHNS and CDR2 SASEGT. Trimming at V came to 0 bases and at J to 12 bases, leaving 11 bases not matched to a gene. This CDR3 has 14 amino acids. The CDR3 here is CASSEATATSSTYF. The CDR3 nucleotides are TGTGCCAGCAGTGAAGCCACCGCGACTAGCTCGACGTACTTC.

The gene calls are TRBV7-9 and TRBJ2-1, with 9 bases identical to TRBD1. The CDR3 is made up of 14 amino acids. V dropped 1 base and J dropped 8; count of bases not matched to a gene: 3. Germline CDR1 SEHNR, CDR2 FQNEAQ (reference sequence). The CDR3 region is CASSLGTGGDEQFF. In DNA form, the CDR3 reads TGTGCCAGCAGCTTAGGTACAGGGGGCGATGAGCAGTTCTTC.

The V gene is TRBV28, the J gene TRBJ1-6; 7 nucleotides match TRBD1. The CDR3 is 15 amino acids. V lost 6 bases and J lost 7; bases outside the gene matches: 9. The germline V gene has CDR1 MDHEN and CDR2 SYDVKM. CDR3 residues: CASRSGQTTNSPLHF. The CDR3 nucleotides read TGTGCCAGCAGATCGGGACAGACTACAAATTCACCCCTCCACTTT.

This rearrangement joins TRBV18 to TRBJ1-3; 9 nucleotides match TRBD1. The CDR3 sequence is 18 residues long. With 5 bases clipped from V and 3 bases from J, the junction kept 14 bases outside the gene matches. Per the germline V gene, CDR1 is KGHSH and CDR2 is LQKENI. The CDR3 DNA is TGTGCCAGCTCAAACCTTTCTCCGGGACAGGGAAATGGAAACACCATATATTTT. It encodes CASSNLSPGQGNGNTIYF.

The V and J genes are TRBV7-2 and TRBJ2-2; 10 bases match TRBD2. The CDR3 has 16 residues. J was trimmed by 5 bases and V by 5 bases; bases with no gene match: 8. The germline V gene has CDR1 SGHTA and CDR2 FQGNSA. The CDR3 sequence is CASSHLGLAITGELFF. In nucleotides, the CDR3 is TGTGCCAGCAGCCACTTGGGACTAGCGATAACCGGGGAGCTGTTTTTT.

This sequence joins TRBV10-3 and TRBJ1-1; maybe TRBD1 (5 bases). Trimming took 7 bases from V and 1 from J, leaving 22 bases between them. The V gene's germline CDR1 is ENHRY and CDR2 SYGVKD. The CDR3 length is 17 residues. The CDR3 region is CAINGGRRLRGNTEAFF. The CDR3, as DNA: TGTGCCATCAACGGGGGACGGCGCCTACGAGGGAACACTGAAGCTTTCTTT.

The rearrangement uses TRBV29-1 and TRBJ2-4; TRBD1 matches 7 bases. V shed 3 bases and J 7 bases; nucleotides not matched to a gene: 3. This CDR3 spans 12 amino acids. Germline V lookup: CDR1 SQVTM, CDR2 ANQGSEA. The CDR3 coding sequence is TGCAGCGTTGAGAAAGGGGGCAACATTCAGTACTTC. Translation gives CSVEKGGNIQYF.

This sequence joins TRBV9 and TRBJ2-3, with D perhaps TRBD2 (5 bases). V lost 0 bases to trimming and J lost 5 bases, with 10 bases between them. CDR1 is SGDLS, CDR2 YYNGEE, per germline. The length of the CDR3 is 14 residues. The CDR3 here is CASSVAQRGDTQYF. CDR3 bases: TGTGCCAGCAGCGTAGCACAACGGGGAGATACGCAGTATTTT.

As regards this clone: Sequence at one end of the junction differs from germline and may be a read error. The chain uses TRBV3-1 (or the pseudogene TRBV3-2) and TRBJ2-2; 10 bases agree with TRBD2. The germline V gene encodes CDR1 LGHDT and CDR2 YNNKEL (reference sequence). The CDR3 is 17 residues long. The CDR3 protein is CARSPQRGGAYTGELFF. DNA for the CDR3: TGTGCCCGCAGCCCGCAGCGGGGGGGGGCCTATACCGGGGAGCTGTTTTTT.

This sequence joins TRBV14 and TRBJ2-1, with TRBD2 matching 13 bases. V dropped 4 bases and J dropped 4; count of bases not matched to a gene: 7. Germline V gene data show CDR1 as SGHDN and CDR2 as FVKESK. The CDR3 has 17 residues. CDR3 residues: CASSPRTSGSDYNEQFF. The CDR3 coding sequence is TGTGCCAGCAGCCCTCGGACTAGCGGGAGTGATTACAATGAGCAGTTCTTC.

V gene TRBV18 combines with J gene TRBJ1-5, with D perhaps matching TRBD1 (6 bases). Germline loops: CDR1 KGHSH, CDR2 LQKENI. This CDR3 has 14 amino acids. V was pared by 2 bases and J by 7 bases, with 12 bases between. CDR3 loop: CASSPWGGGQPQHF. The CDR3 region has the DNA TGTGCCAGCTCACCATGGGGGGGCGGGCAGCCCCAGCATTTT.

In its sample, this clone was seen a few times. The rearrangement uses TRBV25-1 and TRBJ2-7, with no clear D. Germline CDR1 and CDR2: MGHDK and SYGVNS. The germline V and J ends were trimmed by 2 bases and 1 base, with 12 bases remaining between them. The CDR3 sequence is 15 residues long. The CDR3 sequence is CASSEGSHGSYEQYF. DNA of the CDR3: TGTGCCAGCAGTGAAGGTAGCCACGGATCCTACGAGCAGTACTTC.

J is TRBJ2-3 and V is TRBV7-3; 7 nucleotides align to TRBD2. CDR1 is SGHTA and CDR2 is FQGTGA in the germline V gene. Unmatched junction bases numbered 13, after V lost 1 base and J lost 3 bases. CDR3 size: 18 residues. CDR3 amino acids: CASSLNPASGGRTDTQYF. Here the CDR3 DNA reads TGTGCCAGCAGCTTAAATCCCGCATCCGGCGGGAGAACAGATACGCAGTATTTT.

The sample holds one count of this clone. The CDR3 reads CASSKWQGFLGELFF. The CDR3 DNA reads as TGTGCCAGCAGCAAATGGCAGGGGTTTCTTGGGGAGCTGTTTTTT. The V gene is TRBV21-1, the J gene TRBJ2-2; the table's D call of TRBD1 was not tested on the DNA. TRBV21-1 is tagged as a pseudogene. The CDR3 sequence is 15 residues long.

The rearrangement links TRBV4-1 to TRBJ2-2; a possible D gene is TRBD1 (5 bases). The CDR3 totals 15 residues. Germline CDR1 and CDR2: MGHRA and YSYEKL. V lost 3 bases and J lost 1, with 9 bases in between. The CDR3 sequence is CASSHGAGNTGELFF. For the CDR3, the DNA is TGCGCCAGCAGCCATGGGGCAGGGAACACCGGGGAGCTGTTTTTT.

The CDR3 sequence is CASSSQSTEAFF. CDR3 nucleotides: TGTGCCAGCTCATCACAGAGCACTGAAGCTTTCTTT. This chain links TRBV18 with TRBJ1-1; D gene ambiguous. The CDR3 consists of 12 residues. The V end was cut by 5 bases, the J end by 4 bases, with 8 bases between. The germline CDR1 and CDR2 sequences are KGHSH and LQKENI.

The V gene is TRBV19, the J gene TRBJ2-7; TRBD2 agrees at 13 bases. V was clipped by 5 bases and J by 3 bases; unmatched bases: 4. Germline loops: CDR1 LNHDA, CDR2 SQIVND (reference sequence). The CDR3 is made up of 15 amino acids. CDR3 nucleotides: TGTGCCAGTAGTCCCGGACTAGCGGGAGTCTACGAGCAGTACTTC. Residues: CASSPGLAGVYEQYF.

This clone has only one observation. V is TRBV19 and J is TRBJ2-3, with 7 nucleotides matching TRBD2. CDR3 length: 15 amino acids. Germline-derived CDR1 and CDR2 are LNHDA and SQIVND (reference sequence). Trimming took 3 bases from V and 3 from J; bases not matched to a gene: 6. CDR3: CASSIGGSLTDTQYF. CDR3 DNA: TGTGCCAGTAGTATCGGCGGGAGTCTGACAGATACGCAGTATTTT.

The chain joins TRBV7-3 to TRBJ1-6; TRBD1 is a possible D gene (5 bases). The CDR3 is 13 amino acids. V lost 4 bases and J 10 bases, leaving 11 bases between the germline ends. Per germline, CDR1 SGHTA and CDR2 FQGTGA. The CDR3: CASSSTGESPLHF. The CDR3, as DNA: TGTGCCAGCAGCTCCACGGGGGAATCACCCCTCCACTTT.